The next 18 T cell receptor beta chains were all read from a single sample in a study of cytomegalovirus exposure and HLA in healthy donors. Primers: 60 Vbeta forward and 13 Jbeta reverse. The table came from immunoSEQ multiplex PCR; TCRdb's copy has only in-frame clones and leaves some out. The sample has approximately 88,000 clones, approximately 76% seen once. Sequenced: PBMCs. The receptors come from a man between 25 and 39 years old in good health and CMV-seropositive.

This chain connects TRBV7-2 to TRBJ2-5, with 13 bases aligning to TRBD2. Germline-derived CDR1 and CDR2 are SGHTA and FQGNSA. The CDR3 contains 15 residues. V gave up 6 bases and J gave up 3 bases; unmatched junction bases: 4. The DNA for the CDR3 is TGTGCCAGCAGTCGAACTAGCGGGAGGGAAGAGACCCAGTACTTC. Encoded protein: CASSRTSGREETQYF.

The CDR3 DNA reads as TGTGCCAGCAGCTTGGAAAGAGGGAGCACCGGGGAGCTGTTTTTT. It yields the protein CASSLERGSTGELFF. The chain employs TRBV13 and TRBJ2-2; D might be TRBD2 (5 bases). CDR1 is PRHDT and CDR2 is FYEKMQ in the germline V gene (reference sequence). The V gene lost 3 bases and the J gene lost 4 bases, with 12 bases spanning the gap. The CDR3 runs to 15 residues.

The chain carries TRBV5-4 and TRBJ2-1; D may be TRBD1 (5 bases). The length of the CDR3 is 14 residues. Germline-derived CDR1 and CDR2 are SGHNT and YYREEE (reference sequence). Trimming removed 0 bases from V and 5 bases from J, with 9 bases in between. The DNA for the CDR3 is TGTGCCAGCAGCTTGGCGGCAGGGAACAATGAGCAGTTCTTC. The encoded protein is CASSLAAGNNEQFF.

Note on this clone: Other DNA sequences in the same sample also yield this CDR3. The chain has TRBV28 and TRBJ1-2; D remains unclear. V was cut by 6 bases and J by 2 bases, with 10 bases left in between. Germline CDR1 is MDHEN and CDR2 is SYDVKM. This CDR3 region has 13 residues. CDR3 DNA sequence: TGTGCCAGCAGGCCGGGAGGAAACTATGGCTACACCTTC. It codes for CASRPGGNYGYTF.

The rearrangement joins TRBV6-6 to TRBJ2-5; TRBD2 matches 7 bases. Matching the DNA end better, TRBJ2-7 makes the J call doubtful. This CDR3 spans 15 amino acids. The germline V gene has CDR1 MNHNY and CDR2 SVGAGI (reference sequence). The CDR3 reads CATFTRLASLNEQYF. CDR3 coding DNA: TGTGCCACCTTCACCCGACTAGCCTCTCTCAACGAGCAGTACTTC.

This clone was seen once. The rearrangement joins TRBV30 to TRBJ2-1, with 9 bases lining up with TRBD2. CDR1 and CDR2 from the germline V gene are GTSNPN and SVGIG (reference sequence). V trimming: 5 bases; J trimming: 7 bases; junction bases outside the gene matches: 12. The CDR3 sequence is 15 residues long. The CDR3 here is CAWDDYSGRGNEQFF. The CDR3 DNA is TGTGCCTGGGACGACTATAGCGGGAGAGGGAATGAGCAGTTCTTC. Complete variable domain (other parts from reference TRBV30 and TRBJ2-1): SQTIHQWPATLVQPVGSPLSLECTVEGTSNPNLYWYRQAAGRGLQLLFYSVGIGQISSEVPQNLSASRPQDRQFILSSKKLLLSDSGFYLCAWDDYSGRGNEQFFGPGTRLTVL.

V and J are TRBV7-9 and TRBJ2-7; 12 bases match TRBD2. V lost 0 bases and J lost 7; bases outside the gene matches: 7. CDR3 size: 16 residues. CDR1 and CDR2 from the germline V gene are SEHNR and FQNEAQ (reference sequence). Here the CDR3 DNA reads TGTGCCAGCAGCTTAGCGCTAGGGACTAGCGGGCCTGAGCAGTACGTC. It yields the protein CASSLALGTSGPEQYV.

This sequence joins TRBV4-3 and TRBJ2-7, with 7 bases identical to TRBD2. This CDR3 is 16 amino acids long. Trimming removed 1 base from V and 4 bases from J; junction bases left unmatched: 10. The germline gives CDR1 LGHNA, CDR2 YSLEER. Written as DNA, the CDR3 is TGCGCCAGCAGCCAAGCTCCTTTCGGGAGGAGTTACGAGCAGTACTTC. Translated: CASSQAPFGRSYEQYF.

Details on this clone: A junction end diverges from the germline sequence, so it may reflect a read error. As DNA, the CDR3 is TGTTCCAGGGGAGGGCAGCATAGCAATCAGCCCCAGCATTTT. Translation gives CSRGGQHSNQPQHF. The chain has TRBV7-9 and TRBJ1-5; possibly TRBD1 for D (6 bases). CDR1 and CDR2 from the germline V gene are SEHNR and FQNEAQ (reference sequence). The CDR3 has 14 amino acids.

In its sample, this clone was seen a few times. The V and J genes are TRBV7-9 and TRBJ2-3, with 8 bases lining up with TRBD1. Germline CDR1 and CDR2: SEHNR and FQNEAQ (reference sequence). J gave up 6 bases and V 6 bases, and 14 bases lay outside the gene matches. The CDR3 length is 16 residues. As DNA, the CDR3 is TGTGCCAGCAGTTCTGGACAGGGATTGCCATCGGATACGCAGTATTTT. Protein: CASSSGQGLPSDTQYF.

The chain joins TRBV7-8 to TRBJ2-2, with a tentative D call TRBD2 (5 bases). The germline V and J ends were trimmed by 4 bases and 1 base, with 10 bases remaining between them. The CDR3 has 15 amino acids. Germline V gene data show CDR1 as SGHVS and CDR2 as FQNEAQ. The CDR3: CASSSRSGNTGELFF. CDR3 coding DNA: TGTGCCAGCAGCTCGAGAAGCGGGAACACCGGGGAGCTGTTTTTT.

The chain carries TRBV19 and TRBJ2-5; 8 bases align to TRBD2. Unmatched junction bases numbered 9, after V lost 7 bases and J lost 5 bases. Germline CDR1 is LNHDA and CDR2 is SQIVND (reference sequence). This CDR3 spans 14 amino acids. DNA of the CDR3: TGTGCCAGTACCTCCCGGGGGGGTAGGGAGACCCAGTACTTC. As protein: CASTSRGGRETQYF.

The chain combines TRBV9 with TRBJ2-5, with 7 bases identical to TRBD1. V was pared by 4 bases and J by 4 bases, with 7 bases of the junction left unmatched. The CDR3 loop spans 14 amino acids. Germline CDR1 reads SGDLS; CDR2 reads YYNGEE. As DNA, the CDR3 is TGTGCCAGCAGCACGTCGGGACAGAGAGAGACCCAGTACTTC. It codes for CASSTSGQRETQYF.

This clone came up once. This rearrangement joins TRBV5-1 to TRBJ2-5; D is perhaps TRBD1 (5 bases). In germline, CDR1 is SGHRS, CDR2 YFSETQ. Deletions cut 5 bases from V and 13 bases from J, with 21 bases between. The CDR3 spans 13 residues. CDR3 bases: TGCGCCAGCAGAGTTGGGGCAAATCGAGCTACGTACTTC. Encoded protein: CASRVGANRATYF.

This CDR3 is CASSFPGQGLVGYTF. The CDR3 DNA is TGTGCCAGTAGTTTCCCGGGACAGGGGTTAGTAGGCTACACCTTC. The J gene is TRBJ1-2, the V gene TRBV19, with 10 bases fitting TRBD1. This CDR3 has 15 amino acids. Germline V gene lookup returns CDR1 LNHDA and CDR2 SQIVND (reference sequence). Trimming cost V 5 bases and J 8 bases; bases outside gene matches: 11. The whole variable domain, remainder taken from reference TRBV19 and TRBJ1-2, is DGGITQSPKYLFRKEGQNVTLSCEQNLNHDAMYWYRQDPGQGLRLIYYSQIVNDFQKGDIAEGYSVSREKKESFPLTVTSAQKNPTAFYLCASSFPGQGLVGYTFGSGTRLTVV.

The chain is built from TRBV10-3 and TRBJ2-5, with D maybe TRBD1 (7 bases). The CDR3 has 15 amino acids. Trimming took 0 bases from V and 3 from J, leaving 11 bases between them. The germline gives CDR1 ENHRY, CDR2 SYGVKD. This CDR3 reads CAISESGGGKETQYF. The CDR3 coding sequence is TGTGCCATCAGTGAGTCAGGAGGGGGCAAAGAGACCCAGTACTTC.

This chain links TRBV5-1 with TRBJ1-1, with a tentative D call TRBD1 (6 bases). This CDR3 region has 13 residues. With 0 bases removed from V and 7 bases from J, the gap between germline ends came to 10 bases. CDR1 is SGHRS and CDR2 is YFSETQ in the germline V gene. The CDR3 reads CASSLEGVYEAFF. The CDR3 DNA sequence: TGCGCCAGCAGCTTGGAGGGGGTTTATGAAGCTTTCTTT.

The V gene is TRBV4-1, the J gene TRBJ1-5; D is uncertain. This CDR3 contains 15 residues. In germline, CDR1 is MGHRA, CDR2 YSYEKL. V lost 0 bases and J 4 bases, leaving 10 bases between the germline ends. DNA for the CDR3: TGCGCCAGCAGCCAAGATCAGGACTTAAATCAGCCCCAGCATTTT. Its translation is CASSQDQDLNQPQHF.